Listed below are T cell receptor beta chains from one sample, sequenced in a study of blood T cells in healthy people across ages. TCRdb itself ran the 5' RACE reads through MiXCR, one entry per CDR3 protein. The sample lists fewer than 2,000,000 distinct CDR3 sequences, about 35% occurring once. The sequencing input was blood. The receptors stem from a woman aged 30 to 39 in good health. CDR3s include the opening cysteine and the closing phenylalanine or tryptophan. D genes are given only for firm matches. Only some rows state a clone size, as once, few, many or a class for expanded clones.

>TRBJ2-7|TRBV6-1|NA|NA
TGTGCCAGCCTAAACCCGCCCTACGAGCAGTACTTC
CASLNPPYEQYF
>TRBJ1-2|TRBV7-2|once|TRBD1
TGTGCCAGCAGCCCCACAGGGGGCCCCACTAACTATGGCTACACCTTC
CASSPTGGPTNYGYTF
>TRBJ2-3|TRBV6-1|NA|NA
TGTGCCAGCGCCGGGACAAGGAGCACAGATACGCAGTATTTT
CASAGTRSTDTQYF
>TRBJ2-3|TRBV29-1|many|NA
TGCAGCGTTGAAGGGCTGGGGGCTAGCACAGATACGCAGTATTTT
CSVEGLGASTDTQYF
>TRBJ2-1|TRBV2|many|TRBD2
TGTGCCAGCAGAGACATAGCGGGAGCAGAGGAGCAGTTCTTC
CASRDIAGAEEQFF
>TRBJ1-2|TRBV27|few|TRBD1
TGTGCCAGCGGACAGGGGGCGCGGGGGGGCTACACCTTC
CASGQGARGGYTF
>TRBJ2-3|TRBV3-1|few|NA
TGTGCCAGCAGCAAAGGGGGGGTTCGCGCGGGAACGGATACGCAGTATTTT
CASSKGGVRAGTDTQYF
>TRBJ2-5|TRBV12-5|NA|TRBD1
TGTGCTAGTGGTTTGGTAAACGGGACAGCTTATACGACATGGTCCTACGGGCAGTACTTC
CASGLVNGTAYTTWSYGQYF
>TRBJ2-1|TRBV9|many|NA
TGTGCCAGCAGCGTAGTAGGTGGGGAGCAGTTCTTC
CASSVVGGEQFF
>TRBJ1-1|TRBV29-1|many|NA
TGCAGCGCTGGTTATTTAGGGGCCTCTGAAGCTTTCTTT
CSAGYLGASEAFF
>TRBJ1-2|TRBV3-1|NA|NA
TGTGCCAGCAGCCATGTGACAGTGAAGTTTGGCTACACCTTC
CASSHVTVKFGYTF
>TRBJ2-1|TRBV3-1|NA|NA
TGTGCCAGCAGCCAAGATGAAGGTGGCTACAATGAGCAGTTCTTC
CASSQDEGGYNEQFF
>TRBJ1-2|TRBV6-6|many|NA
TGTGCCAGCAGCCTCGTAAGGCAGGCACCTTATGGCTACACCTTC
CASSLVRQAPYGYTF
>TRBJ1-4|TRBV6-2/TRBV6-3|NA|NA
TGTGCCAGCAGTGAAGGGGGGATTAATGAAAAACTGTTTTTT
CASSEGGINEKLFF
>TRBJ2-7|TRBV5-1|NA|NA
TGCGCCAGCAGCTGGGCAGATTTCCCCGATTACGAGCAGTACTTC
CASSWADFPDYEQYF
>TRBJ2-2|TRBV7-2|NA|TRBD2
TGTGCCAGCAGCTTAAGGACTAGTTATACCGGGGAGCTGTTTTTT
CASSLRTSYTGELFF
>TRBJ2-1|TRBV5-6|many|TRBD2
TGTGCCAGCAGCTTCCGCGGGAGGGTGAACAATGAGCAGTTCTTC
CASSFRGRVNNEQFF
>TRBJ1-2|TRBV7-9|few|TRBD1
TGTGCCAGCAGCTGGCAGGGGGCCCGTGGCTATGGCTACACCTTC
CASSWQGARGYGYTF
>TRBJ2-7|TRBV20-1|many|NA
TGCAGTGCTAGAAGTGGATACGAGCAGTACTTC
CSARSGYEQYF
>TRBJ2-7|TRBV27|NA|TRBD2
TGTGCCAGCAGACTGACAAGGGAGGGATCCTACGAGCAGTACTTC
CASRLTREGSYEQYF
>TRBJ2-7|TRBV3-1|few|NA
TGTGCCAGCAGCCGCATGGGTGGGACTCAAAGCTCCTACGAGCAGTACTTC
CASSRMGGTQSSYEQYF
>TRBJ2-7|TRBV4-1|NA|TRBD2
TGCGCCAGCAGCCAAGATCCGGGACTAGCAGTTGACGAGCAGTACTTC
CASSQDPGLAVDEQYF
>TRBJ1-6|TRBV20-1|NA|TRBD1
TGCAGTGCTAGAGATTTCGGGGGACAGGAAAATTCACCCCTCCACTTT
CSARDFGGQENSPLHF
>TRBJ2-7|TRBV5-1|NA|NA
TGCGCCAGCAGCTTGGGCACCGGACAGTTCAACGAGCAGTACTTC
CASSLGTGQFNEQYF
>TRBJ2-5|TRBV27|NA|NA
TGTGCCAGTAGTTTATCGGGACCCTGGGAGCAGTACTTC
CASSLSGPWEQYF
>TRBJ2-1|TRBV6-4|few|NA
TGTGCCAGCAGTGACTCGGGGTGGAATGAGCAGTTCTTC
CASSDSGWNEQFF
>TRBJ2-5|TRBV20-1|once|TRBD1
TGCAGTGCTCTTTACAGGGGCCAAGAGACCCAGTACTTC
CSALYRGQETQYF
>TRBJ2-3|TRBV9|NA|TRBD2
TGTGCCAGCAGCGTAGCGGCGGGAGCAGTAGATACGCAGTATTTT
CASSVAAGAVDTQYF
>TRBJ2-5|TRBV6-5|NA|NA
TGTGCCAGCAGTTACTCTTTTCAGGGGACCACCCAAGAGACCCAGTACTTC
CASSYSFQGTTQETQYF
>TRBJ1-4|TRBV3-1|few|NA
TGTGCCAGCAGCCCGACAGGAGGAACTGAAAAACTGTTTTTT
CASSPTGGTEKLFF
>TRBJ2-5|TRBV11-2|many|TRBD1
TGTGCCAGCAGCTTAGGCAGGGGGTCAGAGACCCAGTACTTC
CASSLGRGSETQYF
>TRBJ2-7|TRBV9|NA|TRBD1
TGTGCCAGCAGCGCACGACAGGGGTCCCACGAGCAGTACTTC
CASSARQGSHEQYF
>TRBJ2-1|TRBV5-1|many|TRBD1
TGTGCCAGCAGTTCGGGACAGGGGTACAATGAGCAGTTCTTC
CASSSGQGYNEQFF
>TRBJ2-1|TRBV7-2|few|NA
TGTGCCAGCAGCTTAAGTCCGGGGGGCGGGGTCTTACATCAGTTCTTC
CASSLSPGGGVLHQFF
>TRBJ2-7|TRBV10-3|few|NA
TGTGCCATCAGTCCCGCAGGAGGGAGGCGTTCCTACGAGCAGTACTTC
CAISPAGGRRSYEQYF
>TRBJ1-1|TRBV4-1|few|TRBD1
TGCGCCAGCAGCCGCACAACATCCCGGGACAGGGCTAGGAACACTGAAGCTTTCTTT
CASSRTTSRDRARNTEAFF
>TRBJ2-5|TRBV9|NA|NA
TGTGCCAGCAGCATAGCAGGGGTCGGGTATGGGGAGACCCAGTACTTC
CASSIAGVGYGETQYF
>TRBJ2-3|TRBV20-1|NA|NA
TGCAGTGCTCGGGGGCAGGGAGGGAAAACAGATACGCAGTATTTT
CSARGQGGKTDTQYF
>TRBJ2-3|TRBV5-5|NA|TRBD2
TGTGCCAGCAGCTTTCCGGCGGGAGTAGACACAGATACGCAGTATTTT
CASSFPAGVDTDTQYF
>TRBJ1-2|TRBV29-1|NA|NA
TGCAGCGTTGAGAGACAGAGGTTCAACTATGGCTACACCTTC
CSVERQRFNYGYTF
>TRBJ2-3|TRBV6-2/TRBV6-3|NA|TRBD1
TGTACCAGCAGGGACAGGGGTACGAGCACAGATACGCAGTATTTT
CTSRDRGTSTDTQYF
>TRBJ1-1|TRBV7-6|NA|NA
TGTGCCAGCAGCTTAGGGCACAAAGGGGGAAACACTGAAGCTTTCTTT
CASSLGHKGGNTEAFF
>TRBJ2-6|TRBV7-8|NA|NA
TGTGCCAGCAGCTCCCTTAGGACCGCCCTCAACGTCCTGACTTTC
CASSSLRTALNVLTF
>TRBJ2-1|TRBV6-6|NA|NA
TGTGCCGGCAGTTACACGGGGGAGTACAATGAGCAGTTCTTC
CAGSYTGEYNEQFF
>TRBJ2-5|TRBV7-9|NA|NA
TGTGCCAGCAGCTTAGGACAGGAGTGGTGGGAGACCCAGTACTTC
CASSLGQEWWETQYF
>TRBJ1-2|TRBV4-1|NA|TRBD1
TGCGCCAGCAGCCAGTTAATCTCCGGGACAGGGATCAATGGCTACACCTTC
CASSQLISGTGINGYTF
>TRBJ1-2|TRBV30|NA|TRBD1
TGTGCCTTCAGGGGGCAGGGGGCTGTCGGCTACACCTTC
CAFRGQGAVGYTF
>TRBJ1-2|TRBV30|few|TRBD1
TGTGCCTGGAGTCCAGACAGGGCCTATGGCTACACCTTC
CAWSPDRAYGYTF
>TRBJ2-1|TRBV3-1|NA|NA
TGTGCCAGCAGCCCCCAGGGAAGTAGCTCCTACAATGAGCAGTTCTTC
CASSPQGSSSYNEQFF
>TRBJ1-2|TRBV20-1|NA|NA
TGCAGTGCTAGAGTTAAGGGGACGGGGGGCTACACCTTC
CSARVKGTGGYTF
>TRBJ1-6|TRBV12-3/TRBV12-4|NA|TRBD1
TGTGCCAGCAGTTTATCCGGGACAGGGTCTACACCCCTCCACTTT
CASSLSGTGSTPLHF
>TRBJ2-1|TRBV20-1|few|TRBD2
TGCAGTGCTAGCGGGGTAGAGACTAGCGGGAGATATTCCTACAATGAGCAGTTCTTC
CSASGVETSGRYSYNEQFF
>TRBJ2-7|TRBV9|many|TRBD1
TGTGCCAGCAGCGACCGGGACAGCCTTCGCGAGCAGTACTTC
CASSDRDSLREQYF
>TRBJ1-5|TRBV4-1|NA|NA
TGCGCCAGCAGCCAGGCTATCAATCAGCCCCAGCATTTT
CASSQAINQPQHF
>TRBJ2-2|TRBV5-1|few|NA
TGCGCCAGCAGCTTGAAGGACCCAGGTGCCGGGGAGCTGTTTTTT
CASSLKDPGAGELFF